Described below is a single TCR beta chain sequence and its context. Here immunoSEQ multiplex PCR was the method, and the copy in TCRdb shows in-frame clones only, minus some. The sample holds some 300,000 clones; approximately 91% are singletons and the top ten take around 0.9%. These data come from a study of blood T cell repertoires in COVID-19. Cohort 3 donors were reported recovered after two negative PCRs, clearance, or symptom resolution. The sample comprised PBMCs or T cells enriched from blood (not recorded which). This TCR was recovered from a woman aged 25 to 39 who had recovered from COVID-19.

The CDR3 region is CASSSPTGGLSTGELFF. For the CDR3, the DNA is TGTGCCAGCAGCAGCCCAACAGGGGGCTTGAGCACCGGGGAGCTGTTTTTT. The chain recombines TRBV5-5 with TRBJ2-2, with 9 bases lining up with TRBD1. CDR3 length: 17 amino acids. Trimming at V came to 4 bases and at J to 4 bases, leaving 11 bases not matched to a gene. The germline V gene has CDR1 SGHKS and CDR2 YYEKEE (reference sequence). The complete variable domain, with remaining parts taken from reference TRBV5-5 and TRBJ2-2, reads DAGVTQSPTHLIKTRGQQVTLRCSPISGHKSVSWYQQVLGQGPQFIFQYYEKEERGRGNFPDRFSARQFPNYSSELNVNALLLGDSALYLCASSSPTGGLSTGELFFGEGSRLTVL.